The rows below give T cell receptor beta chains drawn from one sample of a study of blood T cell repertoires in COVID-19. The repertoire was sequenced with immunoSEQ multiplex PCR; TCRdb's copy has only in-frame clones and lacks some. The top ten clones hold roughly 5.5% of a sample with 250,000 or so clones, about 83% of them seen once. Sequencing was carried out using peripheral blood. Receptor source: a human donor in a cohort sampled during active COVID-19. CDR3s include the opening cysteine and the closing phenylalanine or tryptophan. Each record gives: J gene, D gene, clone size, V gene, CDR3 DNA, CDR3 protein. D genes are given only for firm matches. Not every row has a clone size; where given, it reads once, few, many or a size class.

TRBJ2-5	-	once	TRBV5-3	TGTGCCAGAAGCACGCGGGCTTCCCGGCAAGAGACCCAGTACTTC	CARSTRASRQETQYF
TRBJ2-1	-	-	TRBV4-2	TGTGCCAGCAGCCAAGCAACTAGTGGCTTGCGTGAGCAGTTCTTC	CASSQATSGLREQFF
TRBJ1-2	-	-	TRBV20-1	TGCAGTGCTAGTGTATCAGGGTACTATGGCTACACCTTC	CSASVSGYYGYTF
TRBJ2-2	TRBD1	few	TRBV7-9	TGTGCCAGCAGCTGGGACAGGGGGAACGGGGAGCTGTTTTTT	CASSWDRGNGELFF
TRBJ1-5	-	-	TRBV19	TGTGCCAGTAGTCTCCCCGGGGGGGGGCAGAGCAATCAGCCCCAGCATTTT	CASSLPGGGQSNQPQHF
TRBJ2-7	TRBD1	-	TRBV27	TGTGCCAGCAGTCGCGCCTGGGACAGGGTGGACGAGCAGTACTTC	CASSRAWDRVDEQYF
TRBJ2-5	-	-	TRBV6-6	TGTGCCAGCCGAAGGCAGGCATCTCAAGAGACCCAGTACTTC	CASRRQASQETQYF
TRBJ1-5	-	-	TRBV5-1	TGCGCCAGCAGCTTGGGAGAAAATCAGCCCCAGCATTTT	CASSLGENQPQHF
TRBJ2-7	-	-	TRBV15	TGTGCCACCAGCAGAGGAGGGAGCTCCTACGAGCAGTACTTC	CATSRGGSSYEQYF
TRBJ2-1	TRBD2	-	TRBV6-2/TRBV6-3	TGTGCCAGCAGCCTTAGCGGGGGAACTTTCTATGAGCAGTTCTTC	CASSLSGGTFYEQFF
TRBJ2-2	TRBD2	-	TRBV5-1	TGCGCCAGCAGCTTCCGACTAGCGGGAGACACCGGGGAGCTGTTTTTT	CASSFRLAGDTGELFF
TRBJ2-7	TRBD1	-	TRBV19	TGTGCCAGCCGGGACAGCTACGAGCAGTACTTC	CASRDSYEQYF